The clone carrying this T cell receptor (beta chain) appeared a few times. Its cognate antigen is unknown. Profiled with immunoSEQ multiplex PCR; TCRdb holds only in-frame clones, not every one. The sample shows about 160,000 clones, about 84% of them seen only once. This entry belongs to a study of cytotoxic CD8 clonotypes in ibrutinib-treated CLL. Background on the study: Response sampling occurred after a median 12 months of treatment (range 6 to 36).

Germline CDR1 is LNHDA and CDR2 is SQIVND (reference sequence). There are 17 residues in the CDR3. Trimming removed 4 bases at V and 0 bases at J, with 18 bases between. General study findings and limits: Clonality went higher at ibrutinib response and then dropped back toward baseline at progression. Sustained-remission and progressing patients had different sampling times. Researchers report that baseline clonality outpaced age-matched healthy donors and tracked circulating CD8+ T-cell counts.

The source is a human donor with chronic lymphocytic leukemia. Sequencing used PBMCs, obtained after 24 months of ibrutinib treatment. V gene TRBV19 combines with J gene TRBJ1-1; D is possibly TRBD1 (6 bases). The CDR3 is CASSKSRRGAMNTEAFF. The CDR3 nucleotides read TGTGCCAGTAGTAAAAGCCGGCGGGGGGCGATGAACACTGAAGCTTTCTTT.